This paragraph reports one TCR beta chain. Its antigen is still unknown. Measured with immunoSEQ multiplex PCR; TCRdb has only the in-frame clones, and not every one. The repertoire has about 120,000 clones, approximately 90% of them found once; the top ten carry 1.1%. This sample is drawn from a study of T cell responses to AZD1222 COVID-19 vaccine. Germline V gene data show CDR1 as MGHDK and CDR2 as SYGVNS. Trimming shortened V by 0 bases and J by 6 bases, and 8 bases separated the two germline ends. This CDR3 region has 13 residues. Study-wide results and caveats: Clonal diversity was possibly underestimated, and white British individuals and females predominated among donors.

The TCR sequence derives from an adult in good health. The rearrangement uses TRBV25-1 and TRBJ1-1; no clear D gene. The material sequenced was peripheral blood, taken on day 0 of AZD1222 vaccination. In DNA form, the CDR3 reads TGTGCCAGCAGTGAATATACCTCATCTGAAGCTTTCTTT. The encoded protein is CASSEYTSSEAFF.